This T cell receptor beta chain was observed in a study of regulatory T cells in long-lasting Graves disease. Study in general: Those with persistent Graves' disease had received antithyroid drugs for over 5 years with positive TSH receptor antibodies.

This clonotype was counted ten times or more. Its antigen remains unknown. Time point here: persistent/refractory GD, antithyroid drugs over 5 years with positive TRAb. RNA from PBMCs was the source of the TCR library. Graves' disease was diagnosed by American Thyroid Association guidelines. Through Arm-PCR of CDR3 regions and iRepertoire HTBI primers, TCR beta libraries were built. One entry per CDR3 protein results from TCRdb running MiXCR on the multiplex PCR reads. Seen here are approximately 400,000 distinct CDR3 sequences, about 20% observed once, and the top ten hold about a quarter. Broader study findings: Favored usage of TRBV28, TRBJ1-2 and TRBJ2-5 was recorded in persistent disease. Small sample size may have lowered accuracy.

The CDR3 has 14 amino acids. J gave up 4 bases and V 5 bases, and 3 bases lay outside the gene matches. The V gene's germline CDR1 is SNHLY and CDR2 FYNNEI. The clonotype comes from a female donor with Graves disease. The sequencing used peripheral blood mononuclear cells (PBMCs), collected when the disease was refractory, from a patient treated with antithyroid drugs. The genes are TRBV2 and TRBJ1-5; 9 bases are shared with TRBD1. Written as DNA, the CDR3 is TGTGCCAGCAGTCGACAGGGGGATAATCAGCCCCAGCATTTT. Residues: CASSRQGDNQPQHF.